This passage covers 27 T cell receptor beta chains from one sample sequenced in a study of cytomegalovirus exposure and HLA in healthy donors. Using immunoSEQ multiplex PCR, the repertoire was profiled, and TCRdb retains in-frame clones only, with some absent. The profile covers about 120,000 clones, with more than 70% appearing a single time and under 2.5% taken by the ten largest. The sample comprised PBMCs. These receptors were taken from a woman aged 25 to 39 in good health and CMV-seronegative.

This clone was counted only a few times. CDR3 residues: CASSRDRGLNTEAFF. CDR3 nucleotides: TGTGCCAGCAGCCGGGACAGGGGCCTGAACACTGAAGCTTTCTTT. The chain couples TRBV6-1 to TRBJ1-1; TRBD1 matches at 10 bases. This CDR3 has 15 residues. V gave up 6 bases and J gave up 0 bases; unmatched junction bases: 4. CDR1 is MNHNS and CDR2 is SASEGT in the germline V gene.

The chain combines TRBV27 with TRBJ1-6; 8 bases map to TRBD1. V was clipped by 7 bases and J by 8 bases; unmatched bases: 10. Per the germline V gene, CDR1 is MNHEY and CDR2 is SMNVEV (reference sequence). CDR3 length: 15 amino acids. The CDR3 loop is CASTSPGTGDSPLHF. The CDR3 DNA follows: TGTGCCAGCACTTCACCCGGGACAGGAGATTCACCCCTCCACTTT.

The V and J genes are TRBV19 and TRBJ1-5, with a tentative D call TRBD1 (6 bases). The CDR3 has 15 residues. With 4 bases removed from V and 9 bases from J, the gap between germline ends came to 19 bases. CDR1 is LNHDA, CDR2 SQIVND, per germline (reference sequence). The CDR3 protein is CASSTTAGVILPQHF. CDR3 DNA sequence: TGTGCCAGTAGTACAACGGCAGGGGTAATTCTGCCCCAGCATTTT.

The chain links TRBV5-1 to TRBJ2-5, with 7 bases that match TRBD1. V was pared by 5 bases and J by 0 bases, with 4 bases of the junction left unmatched. CDR1 and CDR2 (germline): SGHRS, YFSETQ. This CDR3 contains 14 residues. As DNA, the CDR3 is TGCGCCAGCAGTCGTGGACAGGACCAAGAGACCCAGTACTTC. This encodes CASSRGQDQETQYF.

This clone was counted only a few times. The chain carries TRBV30 and TRBJ2-2; 9 nucleotides line up with TRBD1. The ends lost 5 bases at V and 1 base at J; junction bases unmatched: 2. The CDR3 totals 14 residues. Germline lookup yields CDR1 GTSNPN and CDR2 SVGIG (reference sequence). Here the CDR3 reads CAWGTGRNTGELFF. In DNA, the CDR3 is TGTGCCTGGGGGACAGGGCGGAACACCGGGGAGCTGTTTTTT.

DNA for the CDR3: TGTGCCAGCAGCTTAGCGAAGGGCAGCGGGGGCGAGCAGTACTTC. Its translation is CASSLAKGSGGEQYF. The V gene is TRBV7-9, the J gene TRBJ2-7; 8 bases are shared with TRBD2. V gave up 0 bases and J gave up 6 bases; unmatched junction bases: 7. CDR3 length equals 15 residues. The V gene's germline CDR1 is SEHNR and CDR2 FQNEAQ (reference sequence). The full variable domain, completed using reference TRBV7-9 and TRBJ2-7, is DTGVSQNPRHKITKRGQNVTFRCDPISEHNRLYWYRQTLGQGPEFLTYFQNEAQLEKSRLLSDRFSAERPKGSFSTLEIQRTEQGDSAMYLCASSLAKGSGGEQYFGPGTRLTVT.

This chain joins TRBV7-7 and TRBJ1-3; 8 positions match TRBD1. V gave up 5 bases and J gave up 0 bases; unmatched junction bases: 9. This CDR3 is 17 amino acids long. Germline V gene data show CDR1 as SSHAT and CDR2 as FNYEAQ (reference sequence). The CDR3 loop reads CASSGGQGVSSGNTIYF. The CDR3 coding sequence is TGTGCCAGCAGCGGAGGACAGGGCGTCTCCTCTGGAAACACCATATATTTT.

This chain uses TRBV30 with TRBJ2-1, with 7 bases lining up with TRBD1. In germline, CDR1 is GTSNPN, CDR2 SVGIG (reference sequence). V was pared by 2 bases and J by 0 bases, with 7 bases of the junction left unmatched. This CDR3 is built from 16 residues. In DNA form, the CDR3 reads TGTGCCTGGAGTTACCAGGACAGGAGCTCCTACAATGAGCAGTTCTTC. It translates to CAWSYQDRSSYNEQFF.

The chain has TRBV9 and TRBJ2-1; 10 bases line up with TRBD2. This CDR3 is 17 amino acids long. The germline V gene encodes CDR1 SGDLS and CDR2 YYNGEE. V lost 0 bases and J lost 1; bases outside the gene matches: 4. CDR3 nucleotides: TGTGCCAGCAGCGTAGGGCTAGCGGGGGTTTCCTACAATGAGCAGTTCTTC. This translates into CASSVGLAGVSYNEQFF.

V and J are TRBV14 and TRBJ1-2, with TRBD1 matching 10 bases. Germline CDR1 SGHDN, CDR2 FVKESK. Trimming removed 4 bases from V and 4 bases from J; junction bases left unmatched: 6. This CDR3 is built from 15 residues. The CDR3 DNA reads as TGTGCCAGCAGCCCGCCGGGACAGGGGACCTATGGCTACACCTTC. This codes for CASSPPGQGTYGYTF. Drawing the rest from reference TRBV14 and TRBJ1-2, the complete variable domain is EAGVTQFPSHSVIEKGQTVTLRCDPISGHDNLYWYRRVMGKEIKFLLHFVKESKQDESGMPNNRFLAERTGGTYSTLKVQPAELEDSGVYFCASSPPGQGTYGYTFGSGTRLTVV.

This clone came up a few times. Additional DNA sequences in this sample encode the identical CDR3. This chain links TRBV6-5 with TRBJ1-1; D perhaps matches TRBD1 (5 bases). Germline values: CDR1 MNHEY, CDR2 SVGAGI. Between the trimmed V and J ends, which lost 2 bases and 4 bases, there was a span of 8 bases. The CDR3 totals 13 residues. Here the CDR3 reads CASSYGGGTEAFF. The CDR3, as DNA: TGTGCCAGCAGTTACGGGGGAGGCACTGAAGCTTTCTTT.

The chain has TRBV7-2 and TRBJ1-5, with 9 bases fitting TRBD1. V trimming: 0 bases; J trimming: 6 bases; junction bases outside the gene matches: 6. The CDR3 totals 16 residues. Germline CDR1 reads SGHTA; CDR2 reads FQGNSA. For the CDR3, the DNA is TGTGCCAGCAGCTTAGCGGGGACAGGGTGGGGTCAGCCCCAGCATTTT. Amino acid sequence: CASSLAGTGWGQPQHF.

The rearrangement joins TRBV11-3 to TRBJ1-5, with D unresolved. Looked up from germline, CDR1 is SGHNT and CDR2 is YENEEA. Trimming left V 5 bases short and J 4 bases short, with 9 bases between. The CDR3 is made up of 13 amino acids. Written as DNA, the CDR3 is TGTGCCAGCAGCGAGCAGGAAAATCAGCCCCAGCATTTT. Its translation: CASSEQENQPQHF.

This clone occurred a few times. At the DNA level, this CDR3 is encoded by other sequences in the same sample as well. The V gene is TRBV19, the J gene TRBJ1-2; D may be TRBD1 (6 bases). There are 13 residues in the CDR3. CDR1 LNHDA and CDR2 SQIVND come from the germline V gene (reference sequence). V was trimmed by 6 bases and J by 0 bases, leaving 8 bases between them. CDR3 coding DNA: TGTGCCAGTAGGGACAGATCTAACTATGGCTACACCTTC. It yields the protein CASRDRSNYGYTF.

The chain is built from TRBV6-6 and TRBJ1-2, with 7 bases lining up with TRBD1. The germline V gene encodes CDR1 MNHNY and CDR2 SVGAGI (reference sequence). Losses at the gene ends were 6 bases for V and 3 bases for J; bases not matched to a gene: 7. There are 14 residues in the CDR3. In DNA form, the CDR3 reads TGTGCCAGCAGGAAAACGGGACAGTACTATGGCTACACCTTC. It encodes CASRKTGQYYGYTF.

The sample holds a few counts of this clone. The J gene is TRBJ2-7, the V gene TRBV18; TRBD2 aligns across 13 bases. Germline V lookup: CDR1 KGHSH, CDR2 LQKENI. J was trimmed by 5 bases and V by 4 bases; bases with no gene match: 5. The CDR3 length is 15 residues. CDR3 residues: CASSLRTSGGHEQYF. Here the CDR3 DNA reads TGTGCCAGCTCACTCCGGACTAGCGGGGGCCACGAGCAGTACTTC.

This clone has only a few counts. The chain links TRBV2 to TRBJ2-5, with 10 bases that match TRBD2. J was trimmed by 3 bases and V by 3 bases; bases with no gene match: 7. Germline-derived CDR1 and CDR2 are SNHLY and FYNNEI. There are 16 residues in the CDR3. The CDR3 protein is CASSDGSGGAEETQYF. The CDR3 DNA reads TGTGCCAGCAGTGATGGGAGCGGGGGGGCCGAAGAGACCCAGTACTTC.

The chain recombines TRBV2 with TRBJ2-2; TRBD1 might be the D (5 bases). The V and J ends lost 10 bases and 5 bases respectively, with 8 bases between them. The germline V gene encodes CDR1 SNHLY and CDR2 FYNNEI. The CDR3 runs to 11 residues. CDR3 protein: CATSGTGELFF. The CDR3 nucleotides read TGTGCCACTTCAGGGACCGGGGAGCTGTTTTTT.

The gene calls are TRBV7-9 and TRBJ2-5; a possible D gene is TRBD1 (6 bases). V was trimmed by 1 base and J by 8 bases, leaving 17 bases between them. This CDR3 is built from 15 residues. Germline V CDR1 and CDR2: SEHNR, FQNEAQ (reference sequence). The CDR3 here is CASSLEPLPGVTQYF. CDR3 in DNA: TGTGCCAGCAGCTTAGAGCCCCTCCCAGGGGTAACCCAGTACTTC.

The rearrangement links TRBV5-5 to TRBJ2-7; TRBD1 matches 7 bases. The V segment lost 1 base and the J segment 1 base; nucleotides outside the gene matches: 8. Germline V gene data show CDR1 as SGHKS and CDR2 as YYEKEE (reference sequence). There are 16 residues in the CDR3. The CDR3 is CASSLSVWTGSYEQYF. The CDR3 DNA reads as TGTGCCAGCAGCTTGAGTGTCTGGACAGGTTCCTACGAGCAGTACTTC.

V is TRBV7-3 and J is TRBJ2-2, with 8 bases matching TRBD1. Losses at the gene ends were 3 bases for V and 3 bases for J; bases not matched to a gene: 3. CDR3 size: 15 residues. Germline CDR1 reads SGHTA; CDR2 reads FQGTGA. Here the CDR3 DNA reads TGTGCCAGCAGCTTGGACAGGGTGGACACCGGGGAGCTGTTTTTT. Protein: CASSLDRVDTGELFF.

This chain connects TRBV30 to TRBJ2-3; 8 bases match TRBD1. CDR1 GTSNPN and CDR2 SVGIG come from the germline V gene (reference sequence). V was clipped by 1 base and J by 3 bases; unmatched bases: 6. The CDR3 is made up of 15 amino acids. CDR3 sequence reads: CAWSGGTGWTDTQYF. The CDR3 nucleotides read TGTGCCTGGAGTGGCGGGACAGGTTGGACAGATACGCAGTATTTT.

This clone was recorded once. The chain uses TRBV11-3 and TRBJ2-7; D gene uncertain. Germline V lookup: CDR1 SGHNT, CDR2 YENEEA. V was trimmed by 0 bases and J by 4 bases, leaving 10 bases between them. The CDR3 contains 14 residues. CDR3 bases: TGTGCCAGCAGCTTAGAGTACGGAGATTACGAGCAGTACTTC. This encodes CASSLEYGDYEQYF.

The chain carries TRBV11-2 and TRBJ1-4; TRBD1 matches at 9 bases. The CDR3 has 16 residues. V lost 5 bases to trimming and J lost 8 bases; unmatched junction nucleotides: 12. CDR1 SGHAT and CDR2 FQNNGV come from the germline V gene. The CDR3 protein is CASSRIGTGMGEKLFF. The CDR3 bases are TGTGCCAGCAGCCGCATCGGGACAGGGATGGGGGAAAAACTGTTTTTT.

The chain couples TRBV19 to TRBJ2-6, with a weak D call TRBD2 (6 bases). Trimming left V 7 bases short and J 5 bases short, with 15 bases between. Germline lookup yields CDR1 LNHDA and CDR2 SQIVND (reference sequence). The CDR3 loop spans 15 amino acids. CDR3 residues: CASIGRPVWANVLTF. The CDR3 bases are TGTGCCAGTATTGGGAGGCCCGTCTGGGCCAACGTCCTGACTTTC.

The chain links TRBV5-5 to TRBJ2-1; TRBD2 matches 11 bases. Germline CDR1 is SGHKS and CDR2 is YYEKEE (reference sequence). V was pared by 3 bases and J by 6 bases, with 8 bases of the junction left unmatched. CDR3 length: 16 residues. CDR3 in amino acids: CASSSQPGLAANEQFF. DNA of the CDR3: TGTGCCAGCAGCTCCCAGCCGGGACTAGCGGCCAATGAGCAGTTCTTC.

The rearrangement uses TRBV7-9 and TRBJ1-2; possibly TRBD1 for D (5 bases). The CDR3 has 15 amino acids. CDR1 and CDR2 (germline): SEHNR, FQNEAQ (reference sequence). Trimming removed 5 bases at V and 4 bases at J, with 17 bases between. This CDR3 is CASSRSGRGGYGYTF. In nucleotides, the CDR3 is TGTGCCAGCAGCCGGTCGGGCCGCGGGGGCTATGGCTACACCTTC.